One sample yielded the 15 T cell receptor beta chains listed below, sequenced in a study of blood T cell repertoires in COVID-19. Data came from immunoSEQ multiplex PCR; TCRdb stores just in-frame clones and leaves some out. In the table there are about 170,000 clones, roughly 91% of which are singletons. The sequenced sample consisted of peripheral blood. The source is a man over 45 who had recovered from COVID-19.

This rearrangement joins TRBV5-1 to TRBJ2-7, with D possibly being TRBD1 (6 bases). Between the trimmed V and J ends, which lost 4 bases and 7 bases, there was a span of 21 bases. The CDR3 covers 15 residues. CDR1 SGHRS and CDR2 YFSETQ come from the germline V gene. The CDR3 region is CASSTTDRSRREQYF. The CDR3 bases are TGCGCCAGCAGCACGACCGACAGGTCACGGAGAGAGCAGTACTTC. Combining the CDR3 with reference TRBV5-1 and TRBJ2-7 gives the whole variable domain KAGVTQTPRYLIKTRGQQVTLSCSPISGHRSVSWYQQTPGQGLQFLFEYFSETQRNKGNFPGRFSGRQFSNSRSEMNVSTLELGDSALYLCASSTTDRSRREQYFGPGTRLTVT.

This clone has a single count. The chain employs TRBV12-5 and TRBJ2-6, with D possibly TRBD1 on 6 matching bases. The CDR3 contains 16 residues. V shed 3 bases and J shed 4 bases, with 13 bases lying between them. CDR1 is LGHNT, CDR2 FRNRAP, per germline. The CDR3 reads CASGFERGSGANVLTF. The CDR3 coding sequence is TGTGCTAGTGGTTTCGAGAGGGGGTCAGGGGCCAACGTCCTGACTTTC.

The CDR3 DNA reads TGCGCCAGCAGGAGGGGGCCGGGTATGAACACTGAAGCTTTCTTT. As protein: CASRRGPGMNTEAFF. This chain links TRBV5-1 with TRBJ1-1, with 7 bases that match TRBD1. This CDR3 is built from 15 residues. The V segment lost 5 bases and the J segment 0 bases; nucleotides outside the gene matches: 7. In germline, CDR1 is SGHRS, CDR2 YFSETQ.

This chain uses TRBV7-2 with TRBJ1-2; D gene uncertain. V was shortened by 8 bases and J by 4 bases, with 11 bases between the two germline ends. The length of the CDR3 is 12 residues. Germline-derived CDR1 and CDR2 are SGHTA and FQGNSA. CDR3 in amino acids: CASSNSLYGYTF. DNA of the CDR3: TGTGCCAGCTCGAACAGCCTCTATGGCTACACCTTC. Using reference TRBV7-2 and TRBJ1-2 for the parts outside the CDR3, the full variable domain is GAGVSQSPSNKVTEKGKDVELRCDPISGHTALYWYRQSLGQGLEFLIYFQGNSAPDKSGLPSDRFSAERTGGSVSTLTIQRTQQEDSAVYLCASSNSLYGYTFGSGTRLTVV.

Regarding this clone: This specimen includes other DNA sequences encoding the same CDR3. The chain links TRBV19 to TRBJ2-3; D uncertain. V dropped 4 bases and J dropped 1 base, with 9 bases sitting between them. The germline V gene has CDR1 LNHDA and CDR2 SQIVND (reference sequence). The CDR3 loop spans 14 amino acids. The CDR3 DNA follows: TGTGCCAGTAGTAGCCGTCGGGGCACAGATACGCAGTATTTT. Translated, it gives CASSSRRGTDTQYF.

The rearrangement uses TRBV19 and TRBJ1-1, with D possibly matching TRBD1 (5 bases). Trimming stripped 3 bases from V and 11 bases from J, with 10 bases between. The CDR3 has 11 residues. CDR1 and CDR2 from the germline V gene are LNHDA and SQIVND (reference sequence). DNA of the CDR3: TGTGCCAGTAGTATCGGGGGAGAGGCTTTCTTT. Its protein is CASSIGGEAFF.

V usage is TRBV5-4 and J usage is TRBJ2-2; 7 bases are shared with TRBD2. The CDR3 contains 16 residues. The germline CDR1 and CDR2 sequences are SGHNT and YYREEE (reference sequence). With V trimmed by 6 bases and J by 4 bases, 12 bases remained unmatched. CDR3 sequence: CASTPGGGAGTGELFF. The CDR3 nucleotides are TGTGCCAGCACCCCGGGCGGGGGAGCGGGCACCGGGGAGCTGTTTTTT.

In nucleotides, the CDR3 is TGTGCCAGTAACCAGGGGTACGGGAATCAGCCCCAGCATTTT. This translates into CASNQGYGNQPQHF. This chain links TRBV19 with TRBJ1-5, with TRBD1 as a possible D gene (6 bases). The V and J ends lost 7 bases and 4 bases respectively, with 14 bases between them. The CDR3 is 14 residues long. CDR1 and CDR2 (germline): LNHDA, SQIVND (reference sequence).

V usage is TRBV30 and J usage is TRBJ1-2, with 10 bases matching TRBD1. Germline V gene sequence: CDR1 GTSNPN, CDR2 SVGIG (reference sequence). CDR3 length equals 14 residues. Losses at the gene ends were 1 base for V and 7 bases for J; bases not matched to a gene: 6. The CDR3 DNA reads TGTGCCTGGAGTGCCCGGACAGGGGGAAGTGGCTACACCTTC. Amino acids: CAWSARTGGSGYTF.

This clone has a handful of counts. The chain combines TRBV6-5 with TRBJ1-1, with D maybe TRBD1 (5 bases). Germline lookup yields CDR1 MNHEY and CDR2 SVGAGI. This CDR3 has 14 amino acids. Between the trimmed V and J ends, which lost 5 bases and 1 base, there was a span of 11 bases. CDR3 sequence (DNA): TGTGCCAGCAGTCAAAGAACAGGGAACACTGAAGCTTTCTTT. It codes for CASSQRTGNTEAFF.

V and J are TRBV5-8 and TRBJ1-1, with D hard to call. This CDR3 comprises 10 residues. CDR1 is SGHTS and CDR2 is YDEGEE in the germline V gene. V was pared by 4 bases and J by 7 bases, with 5 bases between. The CDR3: CASSPLEAFF. For the CDR3, the DNA is TGTGCCAGCAGCCCCCTTGAAGCTTTCTTT.

The chain has TRBV10-3 and TRBJ2-6; 9 nucleotides align to TRBD1. CDR3 length equals 13 residues. The V segment lost 2 bases and the J segment 12 bases; nucleotides outside the gene matches: 2. CDR1 is ENHRY, CDR2 SYGVKD, per germline. CDR3 in DNA: TGTGCCATCAGTGAGACGACAGGGGGCGTCCTGACTTTC. Translated: CAISETTGGVLTF.

The chain couples TRBV4-3 to TRBJ2-1; 8 positions match TRBD2. This CDR3 contains 18 residues. Germline CDR1 is LGHNA and CDR2 is YSLEER. V trimming: 0 bases; J trimming: 1 base; junction bases outside the gene matches: 8. This CDR3 is CASSQDPAGTSSYNEQFF. CDR3 coding DNA: TGCGCCAGCAGCCAAGATCCGGCTGGGACTAGTTCCTACAATGAGCAGTTCTTC.

The chain is built from TRBV21-1 and TRBJ2-1; the table names TRBD1, a call not compared with the DNA. TRBV21-1 is a known pseudogene. The CDR3 loop spans 13 amino acids. CDR3: CASSWTAYNEQFF. The DNA for the CDR3 is TGTGCCAGCTCGTGGACAGCCTACAATGAGCAGTTCTTC.

With respect to this clone: Its ends do not fully match the called genes, so a read error is possible. The chain employs TRBV28 and TRBJ1-6, with no clear D. Per the germline V gene, CDR1 is MDHEN and CDR2 is SYDVKM. The CDR3 loop spans 14 amino acids. Here the CDR3 reads CASRPGSYSSPLHF. In DNA, the CDR3 is TGTGCCAGCAGACCGGGGTCCTATAGTTCACCCCTCCACTTT.